This T cell receptor beta chain was obtained from a study of regulatory T cells in long-lasting Graves disease. At the level of the study: Graves' patients who were just diagnosed had used antithyroid drugs for under 3 months.

Both iRepertoire HTBI primers and Arm-PCR of CDR3 regions were used to build the TCR beta libraries. TCRdb re-called the multiplex PCR reads through MiXCR, storing one row per CDR3 protein. The data show hundreds of thousands of distinct CDR3 sequences, about 12% seen once. General study findings and limits: More public clonotypes were shared by persistent patients (around 2,800) than by new patients (about 1,000).

Only a few counts were recorded for this clonotype. The antigen is unknown. Time point given: newly diagnosed GD, antithyroid drugs for less than 3 months. The TCR library was made from RNA extracted from PBMCs. These data were also filed under a second study, of T cells in Graves' hyperthyroidism and ophthalmopathy. From that study: The study used the HTBI primer set for a first-round RT-PCR of the TCR CDR3.

This specimen was peripheral blood mononuclear cells (PBMCs), taken at new diagnosis, from a patient treated with antithyroid drugs. The TCR originated in a woman aged 25 to 39 with Graves disease.

The DNA of the CDR3 is TGTGCCAGTAGTATCGACAGGGGCGAGTACAATGAGCAGTTCTTC. As protein: CASSIDRGEYNEQFF. The V gene is TRBV19, the J gene TRBJ2-1; 8 bases line up with TRBD1. The germline V gene has CDR1 LNHDA and CDR2 SQIVND (reference sequence). CDR3 length: 15 amino acids. After removal of 3 bases from V and 4 bases from J, the junction contained 5 bases not matched to a gene.